A selection of T cell receptor beta chains follows, all from one sample in a study of T cells after yellow fever vaccination. From the 5' RACE reads, TCRdb called clonotypes with MiXCR, one entry per CDR3 protein. The sample has some 600,000 distinct CDR3 sequences, less than 20% seen once; the top ten hold approximately 15%. Material: PBMCs, obtained more than 4 days after the first yellow fever vaccination. These receptors came from a man aged 18 to 30 who received the YFV17D yellow fever vaccine. CDR3s include the opening cysteine and the closing phenylalanine or tryptophan. The order of the fields is CDR3 DNA, CDR3 protein, D gene, clone size, V gene, J gene. A D gene is named only where the DNA matches it firmly. Not all rows give a size; the values are once, few, many and, for expanded clones, a class.

CDR3 DNA: TGTGCCAGCAGCCCAGGACAGGGGGCATTTGGGGCCAACGTCCTGACTTTC; CDR3 protein: CASSPGQGAFGANVLTF; D gene: TRBD1; clone size: -; V gene: TRBV7-9; J gene: TRBJ2-6
CDR3 DNA: TGCAGTGCTAGTTCGCCTCTTGGGGACACTGAAGCTTTCTTT; CDR3 protein: CSASSPLGDTEAFF; D gene: -; clone size: few; V gene: TRBV20-1; J gene: TRBJ1-1
CDR3 DNA: TGTGCCAGCAGCTCTTCCCTGGGACAGGGGGGGAGAGAGACCCAGTACTTC; CDR3 protein: CASSSSLGQGGRETQYF; D gene: TRBD1; clone size: few; V gene: TRBV6-2/TRBV6-3; J gene: TRBJ2-5
CDR3 DNA: TGTGCCAGCAGCTTAAATCCAACAGGGTTCGCTAACTATGGCTACACCTTC; CDR3 protein: CASSLNPTGFANYGYTF; D gene: -; clone size: -; V gene: TRBV11-2; J gene: TRBJ1-2
CDR3 DNA: TGTGCCAGCAAAGGCTCCGAGCAGTACTTC; CDR3 protein: CASKGSEQYF; D gene: -; clone size: -; V gene: TRBV6-5; J gene: TRBJ2-7
CDR3 DNA: TGTGCCAGCAGCCCCGGGACGGGACGCCAAGAGACCCAGTACTTC; CDR3 protein: CASSPGTGRQETQYF; D gene: -; clone size: -; V gene: TRBV5-5; J gene: TRBJ2-5
CDR3 DNA: TGTGCCAGCAGCGTATGGGGGGCGTACACAGATACGCAGTATTTT; CDR3 protein: CASSVWGAYTDTQYF; D gene: -; clone size: -; V gene: TRBV9; J gene: TRBJ2-3
CDR3 DNA: TGCAGCGTCGCTACAGGCGACTATGGCTACACCTTC; CDR3 protein: CSVATGDYGYTF; D gene: -; clone size: few; V gene: TRBV29-1; J gene: TRBJ1-2
CDR3 DNA: TGTGCCAGCACCTTTCGGCCTAACTATGGCTACACCTTC; CDR3 protein: CASTFRPNYGYTF; D gene: -; clone size: many; V gene: TRBV12-3/TRBV12-4; J gene: TRBJ1-2
CDR3 DNA: TGTGCCTCAGGAGCGGGGGTCACTGAAGCTTTCTTT; CDR3 protein: CASGAGVTEAFF; D gene: -; clone size: -; V gene: TRBV12-3/TRBV12-4; J gene: TRBJ1-1
CDR3 DNA: TGTGCCAGCAGCGTAGCTAGTCAACCCACCGGGGAGCTGTTTTTT; CDR3 protein: CASSVASQPTGELFF; D gene: -; clone size: few; V gene: TRBV9; J gene: TRBJ2-2
CDR3 DNA: TGCGCCAGCAGCGTTAGCGGGAAAAGCCAAGAGACCCAGTACTTC; CDR3 protein: CASSVSGKSQETQYF; D gene: TRBD2; clone size: -; V gene: TRBV5-1; J gene: TRBJ2-5
CDR3 DNA: TGTGCCTGGAGGCCCGTGCAGTTATCACCCCTCCACTTT; CDR3 protein: CAWRPVQLSPLHF; D gene: -; clone size: few; V gene: TRBV30; J gene: TRBJ1-6
CDR3 DNA: TGTGCCAGCAGCGCCGACCTAGCCCGAGGTGAGCAGTTCTTC; CDR3 protein: CASSADLARGEQFF; D gene: -; clone size: few; V gene: TRBV9; J gene: TRBJ2-1
CDR3 DNA: TGCGCCAGCAGCCGAAGTTCGGGATCCTCCAAGCAGTTCTTC; CDR3 protein: CASSRSSGSSKQFF; D gene: -; clone size: -; V gene: TRBV5-1; J gene: TRBJ2-1
CDR3 DNA: TGTGCCAGCAGCCAAGAGAACGCGGACGGTGGCTACACCTTC; CDR3 protein: CASSQENADGGYTF; D gene: -; clone size: many; V gene: TRBV4-2; J gene: TRBJ1-2
CDR3 DNA: TGTGCCAGCAGTGCCCCGGGACTAGCGGAGACCCAGTACTTC; CDR3 protein: CASSAPGLAETQYF; D gene: TRBD2; clone size: -; V gene: TRBV25-1; J gene: TRBJ2-5
CDR3 DNA: TGTGCCAGCAGTTACTCGGGTGGAAATGAAAAACTGTTTTTT; CDR3 protein: CASSYSGGNEKLFF; D gene: -; clone size: -; V gene: TRBV6-5; J gene: TRBJ1-4
CDR3 DNA: TGTGCCAGCTCACCAGACCTGAGGGGTAATCAGTACTTC; CDR3 protein: CASSPDLRGNQYF; D gene: -; clone size: few; V gene: TRBV18; J gene: TRBJ2-4
CDR3 DNA: TGTGCCAGCAGCTTTTCCCCAATTTACAATGAGCAGTTCTTC; CDR3 protein: CASSFSPIYNEQFF; D gene: -; clone size: -; V gene: TRBV7-2; J gene: TRBJ2-1
CDR3 DNA: TGTGCCAGCAGTTCGGGGACAGGGGCTACCTACGAGCAGTACTTC; CDR3 protein: CASSSGTGATYEQYF; D gene: TRBD1; clone size: few; V gene: TRBV27; J gene: TRBJ2-7
CDR3 DNA: TGTGCCAGCAGGCCGAGACTAGCGGGGGTGGATACGCAGTATTTT; CDR3 protein: CASRPRLAGVDTQYF; D gene: TRBD2; clone size: -; V gene: TRBV6-1; J gene: TRBJ2-3
CDR3 DNA: TGTGCCAGCAGCCAAGCGGGGGGAGGTGGCTACACCTTC; CDR3 protein: CASSQAGGGGYTF; D gene: -; clone size: -; V gene: TRBV3-1; J gene: TRBJ1-2
CDR3 DNA: TGCGCCAGCAGCTTGATGACTACTGGGTCTGGGGCCAACGTCCTGACTTTC; CDR3 protein: CASSLMTTGSGANVLTF; D gene: -; clone size: -; V gene: TRBV5-1; J gene: TRBJ2-6
CDR3 DNA: TGTGCCACCAGTGATAATTCGGCGGGGAGAACCCAGTACTTC; CDR3 protein: CATSDNSAGRTQYF; D gene: -; clone size: -; V gene: TRBV24-1; J gene: TRBJ2-5
CDR3 DNA: TGTGCCAGCAGCTTCCTAAACACCGGGGAGCTGTTTTTT; CDR3 protein: CASSFLNTGELFF; D gene: -; clone size: many; V gene: TRBV7-2; J gene: TRBJ2-2
CDR3 DNA: TGTGCCACCAGCAGCAGTAATTCCGATGAGCAGTTCTTC; CDR3 protein: CATSSSNSDEQFF; D gene: -; clone size: -; V gene: TRBV15; J gene: TRBJ2-1
CDR3 DNA: TGTGCCAGCAGTCGGACTAGCCAGAACGGGGAGCTGTTTTTT; CDR3 protein: CASSRTSQNGELFF; D gene: TRBD2; clone size: -; V gene: TRBV11-2; J gene: TRBJ2-2
CDR3 DNA: TGTGCCAGCAGGCCATCCAAAGAGACCCAGTACTTC; CDR3 protein: CASRPSKETQYF; D gene: -; clone size: few; V gene: TRBV6-1; J gene: TRBJ2-5